This T cell receptor (beta chain) was recovered during a study of blood T cell repertoires in COVID-19. The overall study: Material from acute and convalescent COVID-19 was sourced from the United States, Italy and Spain. The cDNA or gDNA used as material had been derived from T cells, B-cell-depleted T cells, or PBMCs.

Germline V CDR1 and CDR2: MNHEY, SMNVEV (reference sequence). The ends were cut back, 4 bases at V and 4 bases at J, with 7 bases in the middle. CDR3 length: 12 residues. Per the original data handling: Quantification of nucleated cells was approximated via reference gene primer amplification. This table comes from immunoSEQ multiplex PCR, and its TCRdb copy is limited to in-frame clones, with some not included. Clone size and V and J calls were adopted from that table, with D and trimming inferred from the DNA. The profile shows 65,000 to 75,000 clones, 87% of them singletons. The TCR originated in a woman of 80 years or more with active or convalescent COVID-19. The chain couples TRBV27 to TRBJ1-2, with unresolved D. The sample comprised peripheral blood. CDR3 nucleotides: TGTGCCAGCAGTTCGGGATCCTATGGCTACACCTTC. Its translation is CASSSGSYGYTF.